This T cell receptor (beta chain) was obtained from a study of blood T cell repertoires in COVID-19. In the study overall: Samples of COVID-19 (acute and convalescent) were obtained from the United States, Italy and Spain. Sample material is recorded as cDNA or gDNA derived from T cells, B-cell-depleted T cells, or PBMCs.

The CDR3 loop spans 19 amino acids. Trimming took 4 bases from V and 2 from J, leaving 24 bases between them. Germline CDR1 reads KGHDR; CDR2 reads SFDVKD. Authors' analysis steps: The authors estimated nucleated cell counts from reference gene primer amplification. The method was immunoSEQ multiplex PCR; TCRdb's version includes in-frame clones alone and lacks a portion of them. For V, J and clone size, that table is used; D and trimming come from the DNA. Of about 99,000 clones in the sample, around 84% were seen once. This chain links TRBV24-1 with TRBJ2-3; D is perhaps TRBD1 (6 bases). The sequenced sample consisted of peripheral blood. The TCR comes from a man in his 60s with acute or convalescent COVID-19. CDR3 protein: CATSEALGGSFEPTDTQYF. The DNA of the CDR3 is TGTGCCACCAGTGAAGCCCTAGGGGGTAGCTTCGAGCCCACAGATACGCAGTATTTT.